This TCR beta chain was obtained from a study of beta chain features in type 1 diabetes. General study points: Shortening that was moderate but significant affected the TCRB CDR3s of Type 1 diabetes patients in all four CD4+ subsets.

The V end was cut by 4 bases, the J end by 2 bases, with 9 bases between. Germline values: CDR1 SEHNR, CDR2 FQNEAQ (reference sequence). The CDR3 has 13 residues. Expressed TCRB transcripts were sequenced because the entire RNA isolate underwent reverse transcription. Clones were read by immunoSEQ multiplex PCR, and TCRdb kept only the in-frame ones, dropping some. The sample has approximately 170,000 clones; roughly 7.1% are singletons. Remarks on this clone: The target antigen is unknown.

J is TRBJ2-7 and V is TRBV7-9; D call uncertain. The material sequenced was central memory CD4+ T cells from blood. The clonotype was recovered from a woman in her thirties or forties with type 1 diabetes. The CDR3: CASSSGRAYEQYF. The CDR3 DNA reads TGTGCCAGCAGCTCGGGTCGAGCCTACGAGCAGTACTTC.